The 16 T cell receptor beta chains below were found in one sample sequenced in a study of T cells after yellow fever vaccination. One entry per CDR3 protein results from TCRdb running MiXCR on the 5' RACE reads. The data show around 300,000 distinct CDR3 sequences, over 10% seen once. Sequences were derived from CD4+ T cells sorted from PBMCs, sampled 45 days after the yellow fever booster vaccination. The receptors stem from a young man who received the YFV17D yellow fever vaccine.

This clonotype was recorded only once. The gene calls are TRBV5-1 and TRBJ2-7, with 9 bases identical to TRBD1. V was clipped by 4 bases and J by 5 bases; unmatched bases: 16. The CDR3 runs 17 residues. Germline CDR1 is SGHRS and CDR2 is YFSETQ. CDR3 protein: CASSLLGAGTGSDEQYF. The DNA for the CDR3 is TGCGCCAGCAGCCTCCTAGGGGCCGGGACAGGGTCCGACGAGCAGTACTTC.

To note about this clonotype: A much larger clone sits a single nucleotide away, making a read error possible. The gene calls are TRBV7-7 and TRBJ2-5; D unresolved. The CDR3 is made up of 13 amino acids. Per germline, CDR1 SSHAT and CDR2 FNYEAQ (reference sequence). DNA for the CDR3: TGTGCTAGCAGCTTGGGTTGTGGAGAGACCCAGTACTTC. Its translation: CASSLGCGETQYF.

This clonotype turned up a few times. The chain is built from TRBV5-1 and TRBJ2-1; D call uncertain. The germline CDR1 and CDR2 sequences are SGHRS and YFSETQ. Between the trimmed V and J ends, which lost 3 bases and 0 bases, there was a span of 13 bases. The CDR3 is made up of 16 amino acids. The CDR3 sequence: CASSSVGGISYNEQFF. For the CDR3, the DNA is TGCGCCAGCAGCTCCGTGGGCGGAATCTCCTACAATGAGCAGTTCTTC.

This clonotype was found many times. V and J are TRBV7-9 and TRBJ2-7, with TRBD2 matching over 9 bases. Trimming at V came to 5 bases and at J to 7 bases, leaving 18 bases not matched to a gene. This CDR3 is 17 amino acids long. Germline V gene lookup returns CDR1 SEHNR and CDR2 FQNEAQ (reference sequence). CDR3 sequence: CASSPQRLLAGLGEQYF. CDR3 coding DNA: TGTGCCAGCAGCCCCCAAAGGTTACTAGCGGGCCTGGGGGAGCAGTACTTC.

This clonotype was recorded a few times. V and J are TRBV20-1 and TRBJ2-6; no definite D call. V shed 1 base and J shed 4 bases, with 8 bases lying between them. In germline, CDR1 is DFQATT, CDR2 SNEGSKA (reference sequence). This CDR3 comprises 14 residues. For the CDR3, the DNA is TGCAGTGCTAGAGCCGGGTCCGGGGCCAACGTCCTGACTTTC. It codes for CSARAGSGANVLTF.

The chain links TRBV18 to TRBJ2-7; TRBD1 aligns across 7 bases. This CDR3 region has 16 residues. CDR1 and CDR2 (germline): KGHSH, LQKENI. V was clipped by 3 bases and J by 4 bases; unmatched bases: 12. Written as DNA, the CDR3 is TGTGCCAGCTCACCCATCGGACAGGAGAGGGGATACGAGCAGTACTTC. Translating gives CASSPIGQERGYEQYF.

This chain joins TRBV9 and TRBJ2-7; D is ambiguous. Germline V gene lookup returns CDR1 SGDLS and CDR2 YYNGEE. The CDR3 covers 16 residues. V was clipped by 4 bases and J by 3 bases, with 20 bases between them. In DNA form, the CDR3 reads TGTGCCAGCAGCCCCAATCCCTCAGACCAAGTCTACGAGCAGTACTTC. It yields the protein CASSPNPSDQVYEQYF. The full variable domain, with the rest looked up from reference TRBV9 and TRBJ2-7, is DSGVTQTPKHLITATGQRVTLRCSPRSGDLSVYWYQQSLDQGLQFLIQYYNGEERAKGNILERFSAQQFPDLHSELNLSSLELGDSALYFCASSPNPSDQVYEQYFGPGTRLTVT.

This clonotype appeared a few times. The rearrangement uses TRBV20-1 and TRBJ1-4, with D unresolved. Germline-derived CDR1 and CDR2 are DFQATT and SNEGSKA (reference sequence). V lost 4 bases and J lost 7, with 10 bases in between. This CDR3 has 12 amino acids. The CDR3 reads CSATPGGEKLFF. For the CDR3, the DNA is TGCAGTGCTACCCCGGGAGGTGAAAAACTGTTTTTT.

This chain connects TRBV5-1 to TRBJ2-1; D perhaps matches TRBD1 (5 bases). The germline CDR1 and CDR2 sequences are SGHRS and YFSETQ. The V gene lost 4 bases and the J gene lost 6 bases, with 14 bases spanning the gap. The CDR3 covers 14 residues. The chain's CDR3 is CASSPTARANEQFF. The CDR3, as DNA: TGCGCCAGCAGCCCGACCGCCAGGGCCAATGAGCAGTTCTTC.

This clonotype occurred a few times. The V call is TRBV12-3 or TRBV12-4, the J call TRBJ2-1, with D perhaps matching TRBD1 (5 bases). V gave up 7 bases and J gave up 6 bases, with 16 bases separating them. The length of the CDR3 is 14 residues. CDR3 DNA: TGTGCCAGCACCAAGGGGTGGGAAGGCAATGAGCAGTTCTTC. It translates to CASTKGWEGNEQFF.

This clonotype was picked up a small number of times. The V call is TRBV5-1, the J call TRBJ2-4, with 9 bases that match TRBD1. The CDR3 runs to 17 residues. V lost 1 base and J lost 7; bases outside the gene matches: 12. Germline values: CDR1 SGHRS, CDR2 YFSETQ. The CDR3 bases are TGCGCCAGCAGCTTGACAGGGGGCTTACCCCCGTACAACATTCAGTACTTC. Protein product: CASSLTGGLPPYNIQYF.

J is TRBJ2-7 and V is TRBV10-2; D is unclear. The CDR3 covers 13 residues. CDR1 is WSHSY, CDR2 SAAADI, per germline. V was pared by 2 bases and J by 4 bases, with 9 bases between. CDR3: CASSETRNYEQYF. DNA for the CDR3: TGCGCCAGCAGTGAGACCCGGAATTACGAGCAGTACTTC.

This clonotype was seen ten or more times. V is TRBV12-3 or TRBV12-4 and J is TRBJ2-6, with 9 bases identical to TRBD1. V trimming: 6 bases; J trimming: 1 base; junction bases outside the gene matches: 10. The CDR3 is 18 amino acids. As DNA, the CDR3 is TGTGCCAGCAGAGCGAGACAGGGGGTTTCTTCTGGGGCCAACGTCCTGACTTTC. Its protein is CASRARQGVSSGANVLTF.

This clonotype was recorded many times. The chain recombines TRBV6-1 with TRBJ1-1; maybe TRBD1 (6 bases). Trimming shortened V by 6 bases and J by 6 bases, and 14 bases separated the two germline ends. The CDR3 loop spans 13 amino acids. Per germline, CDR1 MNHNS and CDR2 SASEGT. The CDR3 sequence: CASRIHREAEAFF. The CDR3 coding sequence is TGTGCCAGCAGAATCCACAGGGAGGCTGAAGCTTTCTTT.

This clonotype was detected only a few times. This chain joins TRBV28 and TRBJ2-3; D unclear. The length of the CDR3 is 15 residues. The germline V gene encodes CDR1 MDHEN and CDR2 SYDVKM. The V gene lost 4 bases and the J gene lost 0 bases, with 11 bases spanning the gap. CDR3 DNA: TGTGCCAGCAGTTCCCTATTGACTAGCACAGATACGCAGTATTTT. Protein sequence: CASSSLLTSTDTQYF.

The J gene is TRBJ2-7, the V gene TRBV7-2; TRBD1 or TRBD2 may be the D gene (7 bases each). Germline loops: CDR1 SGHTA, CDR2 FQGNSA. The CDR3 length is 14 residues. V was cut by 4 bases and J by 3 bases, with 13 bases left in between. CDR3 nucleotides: TGTGCCAGCAGCTGGGGGGGACAGAACTACGAGCAGTACTTC. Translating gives CASSWGGQNYEQYF.